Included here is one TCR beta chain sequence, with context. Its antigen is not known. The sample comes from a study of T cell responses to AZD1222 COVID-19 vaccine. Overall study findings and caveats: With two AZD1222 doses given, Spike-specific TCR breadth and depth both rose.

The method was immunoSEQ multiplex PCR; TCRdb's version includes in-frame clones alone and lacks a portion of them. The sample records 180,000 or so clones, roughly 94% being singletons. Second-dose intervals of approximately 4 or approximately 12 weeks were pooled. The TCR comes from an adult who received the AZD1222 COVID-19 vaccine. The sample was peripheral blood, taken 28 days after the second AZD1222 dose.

CDR3 sequence (DNA): TGTGCCTGGAGTGTAGCCAGCTTAAATGAAAAACTGTTTTTT. Translated, it gives CAWSVASLNEKLFF. The J gene is TRBJ1-4, the V gene TRBV30; D unresolved. V dropped 0 bases and J dropped 5 bases, with 10 bases sitting between them. The germline V gene has CDR1 GTSNPN and CDR2 SVGIG (reference sequence). The CDR3 totals 14 residues.